A selection of T cell receptor beta chains follows, all from one sample in a study of preoperative IRX-2 immunotherapy in early breast cancer. Produced via immunoSEQ multiplex PCR; TCRdb's table is partial and in-frame only. Of around 62,000 clones listed, approximately 93% are singletons. This specimen was acquired from a patient treated with IRX-2 immunotherapy. These receptors all come from a human donor with breast cancer. CDR3s include the opening cysteine and the closing phenylalanine or tryptophan. Each record gives: clone size, J gene, CDR3 length, D gene, V gene, CDR3 DNA, CDR3 protein. D genes are given only for firm matches. Only part of the rows carry a size: once, few, many, or a class if the clone is expanded.

. | TRBJ2-5 | 13 | . | TRBV5-4 | TGTGCCAGCAGCTTGGAGGATCAAGAGACCCAGTACTTC | CASSLEDQETQYF
. | TRBJ1-1 | 17 | . | TRBV7-2 | TGTGCCAGCAGCCGAGGTGGGCAGGGCGAGGTGAACACTGAAGCTTTCTTT | CASSRGGQGEVNTEAFF
. | TRBJ2-2 | 13 | . | TRBV15 | TGTGCCACCAGCAGAGAGGGCACCGGGGAGCTGTTTTTT | CATSREGTGELFF
. | TRBJ2-1 | 13 | . | TRBV6-5 | TGTGCCAGCAGTCCTACGAATGGCAATGAGCAGTTCTTC | CASSPTNGNEQFF
. | TRBJ2-1 | 9 | . | TRBV28 | TGTGCCAGCAGTTTCCGGGAGTTCTTC | CASSFREFF
. | TRBJ1-5 | 12 | . | TRBV12-5 | TGTGCTAGTGGTGTCGGGGGGCAGCCCCAGCATTTT | CASGVGGQPQHF
. | TRBJ2-7 | 14 | TRBD2 | TRBV19 | TGTGCCAGTAGTGTTCCGGGAGGCCTGCGCGAGCAGTACTTC | CASSVPGGLREQYF
once | TRBJ1-2 | 15 | TRBD1 | TRBV7-9 | TGTGCCAGCAGCTTAAATAAGGGGGCAAACTATGGCTACACCTTC | CASSLNKGANYGYTF
. | TRBJ1-5 | 14 | TRBD1 | TRBV19 | TGTGCCAGTAGGACAGGGGGGGACAATCAGCCCCAGCATTTT | CASRTGGDNQPQHF
. | TRBJ1-2 | 15 | TRBD1 | TRBV19 | TGTGCCAGTAGTCCCCGACAGGGAGGAAACTATGGCTACACCTTC | CASSPRQGGNYGYTF
. | TRBJ2-2 | 16 | TRBD2 | TRBV19 | TGTGCCACCGGACTAGCGGGAGGGTCGAACACCGGGGAGCTGTTTTTT | CATGLAGGSNTGELFF
few | TRBJ1-6 | 14 | . | TRBV28 | TGTGCCAGCAGTTTGTGGCAGGGGAATTCACCCCTCCACTTT | CASSLWQGNSPLHF
. | TRBJ1-1 | 15 | . | TRBV5-4 | TGTGCCAGCAGCTTGGTGGTCCGAGGGAACACTGAAGCTTTCTTT | CASSLVVRGNTEAFF
. | TRBJ1-3 | 15 | . | TRBV7-2 | TGTGCCAGCAGCGTCAGGCGGAACTCTGGAAACACCATATATTTT | CASSVRRNSGNTIYF
. | TRBJ1-3 | 17 | TRBD1 | TRBV18 | TGTGCCAGCTCACCTCGAGAACAGGGGGTAGCTGGAAACACCATATATTTT | CASSPREQGVAGNTIYF
. | TRBJ2-5 | 15 | . | TRBV9 | TGTGCCAGCAGCACGAGCGTCACTGGCCAAGAGACCCAGTACTTC | CASSTSVTGQETQYF
. | TRBJ1-1 | 18 | . | TRBV19 | TGTGCCAGTAGTATCGGGGGGGGGACGGCTAACATGAACACTGAAGCTTTCTTT | CASSIGGGTANMNTEAFF
. | TRBJ2-7 | 14 | . | TRBV30 | TGTGCCTGGCGAAAAGCTCAGGGTCGCTACGAGCAGTACTTC | CAWRKAQGRYEQYF
once | TRBJ2-1 | 19 | TRBD2 | TRBV13 | TGTGCCAGCAGCTTACCCGGGGCGCGGGAGCCCCTTGGGGGGAATGAGCAGTTCTTC | CASSLPGAREPLGGNEQFF
. | TRBJ1-2 | 13 | . | TRBV7-2 | TGTGCCAGCAGCTTAACGGGGGACTATGGCTACACCTTC | CASSLTGDYGYTF